This T cell receptor beta chain was captured by sequencing in a study of blood T cells in healthy people across ages. Then a second PCR, running about 7 to 11 cycles, was carried out with a sample-barcoded 5' primer and a J-beta primer mix. Through a template-switch adaptor with 12 random nucleotides, each cDNA molecule received a tag. TCRdb re-called the 5' RACE reads through MiXCR, storing one row per CDR3 protein. The sample holds 650,000 to 950,000 distinct CDR3 sequences, 40% to 50% seen once. The germline gives CDR1 MNHEY, CDR2 SVGAGI. This CDR3 region has 16 residues. Of note for this clonotype: What it binds is unknown.

Study observations and caveats: As age increased, TCR beta diversity per million T cells fell in a roughly linear fashion. The study found TCR beta diversity correlated strongly with naive T cell percentage.

Sequenced material: blood. J is TRBJ2-4 and V is TRBV6-5; D might be TRBD2 (7 bases). The assigned J gene may be wrong: the sequence end matches TRBJ2-7 better. This receptor was obtained from a man in his 60s in good health. CDR3 region: CASSYGSGGSPYEQYF. DNA of the CDR3: TGTGCCAGCAGTTACGGGTCGGGGGGCTCCCCCTACGAGCAGTACTTC.